The sequence of this TCR beta chain was determined in a study of T cells after yellow fever vaccination. Study summary: With SMART-Seq v4 Ultra Low Input, the fractions containing low cell numbers were prepared. Study-wide results and caveats: The study found a weaker secondary response that peaked faster, day 5 versus 15. Clones that expanded after primary vaccination mostly reappeared after the booster (96% CD4, approximately 85% CD8).

The CDR3 has 13 amino acids. In germline, CDR1 is MDHEN, CDR2 SYDVKM. Trimming removed 6 bases from V and 8 bases from J, with 16 bases in between. TCRdb reprocessed the 5' RACE reads via MiXCR and lists one record per CDR3 protein. This sample has 300,000 to 350,000 distinct CDR3 sequences; about 4% occur once, and the top ten carry about 24%. This clonotype was detected many times. Its specificity is not known. The rearrangement links TRBV28 to TRBJ1-1; a weak D match, TRBD1 (5 bases). This specimen was PBMCs, taken 5 days after the yellow fever booster vaccination. The clonotype was recovered from a man between 18 and 29 years old who received the YFV17D yellow fever vaccine. CDR3 sequence: CASRSQGVREAFF. In DNA form, the CDR3 reads TGTGCCAGCAGGAGCCAGGGAGTCAGGGAAGCTTTCTTT.